This TCR beta chain was retrieved from a study of blood T cell repertoires in COVID-19. Study context: Samples representing acute and convalescent COVID-19 were sourced from the United States, Italy and Spain. PBMCs, B-cell-depleted T cells, or T cells were the source of the cDNA or gDNA that made up the material.

This CDR3 region has 15 residues. V lost 5 bases, J lost 3 bases, and 8 bases stayed unmatched. Germline V CDR1 and CDR2: SEHNR, FQNEAQ (reference sequence). Methods used by the authors: Nucleated cell counts were estimated from reference gene primer amplification. Repertoires were generated with immunoSEQ multiplex PCR, while TCRdb's copy carries only in-frame clones and drops some. From that table come the V and J calls and clone size; the DNA was used to work out D and trimming. The table shows more than 130,000 clones, with about 83% occurring only once. This sequence joins TRBV7-9 and TRBJ1-1; TRBD1 matches 8 bases. The material sequenced was peripheral blood. This receptor was identified in a woman in her 40s with acute or convalescent COVID-19. CDR3 DNA sequence: TGTGCCAGCAGCATCCGGACAGGGCGGGACACTGAAGCTTTCTTT. Protein product: CASSIRTGRDTEAFF.